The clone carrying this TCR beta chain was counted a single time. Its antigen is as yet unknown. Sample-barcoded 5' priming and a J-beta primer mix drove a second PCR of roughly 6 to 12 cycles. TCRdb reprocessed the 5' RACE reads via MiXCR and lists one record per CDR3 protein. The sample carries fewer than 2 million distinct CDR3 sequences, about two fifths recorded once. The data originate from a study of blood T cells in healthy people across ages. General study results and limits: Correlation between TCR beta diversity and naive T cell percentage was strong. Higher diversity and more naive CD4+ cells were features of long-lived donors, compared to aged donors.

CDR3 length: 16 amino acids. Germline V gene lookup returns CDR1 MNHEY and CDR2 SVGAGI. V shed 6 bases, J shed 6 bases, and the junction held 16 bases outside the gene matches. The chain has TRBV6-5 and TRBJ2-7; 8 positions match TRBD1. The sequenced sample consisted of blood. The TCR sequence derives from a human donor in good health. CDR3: CASSHGAGQAAFEQYF. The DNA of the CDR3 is TGTGCCAGCAGCCACGGTGCGGGACAGGCCGCCTTCGAGCAGTACTTC.